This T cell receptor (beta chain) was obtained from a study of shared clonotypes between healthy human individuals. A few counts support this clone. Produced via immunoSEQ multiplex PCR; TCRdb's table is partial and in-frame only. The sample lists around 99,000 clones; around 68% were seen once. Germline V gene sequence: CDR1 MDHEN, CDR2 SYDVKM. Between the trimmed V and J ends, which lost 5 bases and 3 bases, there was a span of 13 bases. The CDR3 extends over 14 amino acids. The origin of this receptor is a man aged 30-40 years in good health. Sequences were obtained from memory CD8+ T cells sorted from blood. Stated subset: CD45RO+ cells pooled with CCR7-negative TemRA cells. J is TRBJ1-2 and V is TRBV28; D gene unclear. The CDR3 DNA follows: TGTGCCAGCAGTCCTCGGGAAGATCACTATGGCTACACCTTC. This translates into CASSPREDHYGYTF.